The present T cell receptor (beta chain) was sequenced within a study of T cell responses to AZD1222 COVID-19 vaccine. Points from the study as a whole: A reported finding is that nearly half of spike-specific TCRs target unmutated variant regions. Baseline seropositivity characterized only 5 or 6 AZD1222 recipients. Clonal diversity was possibly underestimated; the donors were predominantly white British and more often female. The study found vaccine-associated CD4 TCRs spanning spike, dominant at 160-218 and 743-854.

Worth noting for this clone: Its antigen is not known.

Germline trimming cut 3 bases from V and 5 bases from J; bases unmatched to any gene: 9. CDR3 length: 15 residues. CDR1 is MGHDK, CDR2 SYGVNS, per germline. This table comes from immunoSEQ multiplex PCR, and its TCRdb copy is limited to in-frame clones, with some not included. The sample includes about 110,000 clones, approximately 86% of them seen just once. Sequencing used peripheral blood, obtained on day 0 of MenACWY control vaccination. The chain carries TRBV25-1 and TRBJ1-2, with 7 positions matching TRBD1. The origin of this receptor is an adult in good health. The DNA for the CDR3 is TGTGCCAGCAGTGACTGGTCGACAGGGTTGTATGGCTACACCTTC. This translates into CASSDWSTGLYGYTF.